Reported below is one T cell receptor (beta chain). CDR1 and CDR2 (germline): KGHDR, SFDVKD. The CDR3 extends over 15 amino acids. V dropped 3 bases and J dropped 2 bases, with 11 bases sitting between them. These data originate in a study of brain T cells in children with intractable seizures. This table comes from immunoSEQ multiplex PCR, and its TCRdb copy is limited to in-frame clones, with some not included. The table records 100,000 to 120,000 clones, roughly 92% of them present only once. This chain links TRBV24-1 with TRBJ2-3, with D perhaps being TRBD1 or TRBD2 (5 bases each). This sequence originates from a boy younger than two with hemimegalencephaly and intractable seizures. Sequenced material: peripheral blood, taken at surgery. The CDR3 loop reads CATSDGTKATDTQYF. CDR3 nucleotide sequence: TGTGCCACCAGTGATGGGACCAAGGCCACAGATACGCAGTATTTT.